This T cell receptor (beta chain) stems from a study of T cells in Graves' hyperthyroidism and ophthalmopathy. There were TCR beta CDR3 regions amplified from RNA transcripts. The TCR CDR3 was amplified in a first-round RT-PCR using the HTBI primer set. TCRdb called the multiplex PCR reads again in MiXCR, with one record for every CDR3 protein. The sample carries approximately 330,000 distinct CDR3 sequences, roughly 15% recorded once. Uncontrolled infection, other autoimmune disease, pregnancy or lactation excluded patients. Each diagnosis drew on symptoms, thyroxine, TRAb, thyroid ultrasound and orbital computed tomography findings. Overall study results and limits: Researchers found most expanded thyroid clonotypes above 0.001 in blood as well. It was a median roughly 6.5 months before onset that the model predicted ophthalmopathy.

Concerning this clonotype: Its antigen remains unknown.

The V end lost 7 bases, the J end lost 0 bases, and 9 bases lay between the germline ends. The CDR3 has 13 amino acids. Germline V gives CDR1 MDHEN, CDR2 SYDVKM. Material: blood. This TCR derives from a woman in her 40s with Graves' ophthalmopathy. The chain recombines TRBV28 with TRBJ1-2; perhaps TRBD1 as D (5 bases). CDR3 coding DNA: TGTGCCAGCATGACAGTATCTAACTATGGCTACACCTTC. Translation: CASMTVSNYGYTF.